This T cell receptor (beta chain) was found in a study of T cell repertoires in cytomegalovirus infection. Study details: Recently identified HLA-C-restricted CMV epitopes were used, and well-studied HLA-B-restricted CMV epitopes were used as well. A matching HLA type, together with CMV infection, was signaled by public TCR beta signatures. The study, taken as a whole, reports: Identification of carriers of CMV plus the relevant HLA was performed using cumulative public TCR beta family frequency. In two of eight donors, the top clonotype was HLA-C-restricted CMV-specific.

The CDR3 runs 15 residues. Germline V gene data show CDR1 as LGHNT and CDR2 as FRNRAP. V lost 6 bases to trimming and J lost 8 bases, with 22 bases between them. In the case of this clonotype: Its antigen is unknown.

TCRdb re-called the reads through MiXCR, storing one row per CDR3 protein. Of approximately 220,000 distinct CDR3 sequences listed, 38% are singletons. Sequenced material: CD8+ T cells from cultured PBMCs, taken from culture after CMV antigen stimulation. The sequence was obtained from a human donor in good health (CMV status not recorded). Some clones in this sample may be carry-over from other donors' samples. The chain joins TRBV12-5 to TRBJ1-1; no definite D call. DNA of the CDR3: TGTGCTAGTGGCCCCCCTAAAAACGGAGTATCCGAAGCTTTCTTT. Protein product: CASGPPKNGVSEAFF.